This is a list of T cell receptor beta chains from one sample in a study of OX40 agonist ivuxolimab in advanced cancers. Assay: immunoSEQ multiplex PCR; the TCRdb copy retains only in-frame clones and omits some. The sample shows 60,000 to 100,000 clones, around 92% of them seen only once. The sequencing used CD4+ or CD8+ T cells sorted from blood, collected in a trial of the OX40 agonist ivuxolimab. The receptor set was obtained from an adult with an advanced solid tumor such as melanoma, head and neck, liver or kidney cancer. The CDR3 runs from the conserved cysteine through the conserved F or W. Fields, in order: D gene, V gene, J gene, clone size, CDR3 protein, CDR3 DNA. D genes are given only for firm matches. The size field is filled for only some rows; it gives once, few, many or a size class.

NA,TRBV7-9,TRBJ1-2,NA,CASSSGTTNYGYTF,TGTGCCAGCAGCTCCGGGACAACTAACTATGGCTACACCTTC
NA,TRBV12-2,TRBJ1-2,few,CASRLVLKYGYTF,TGTGCAAGTCGCTTAGTACTCAAATATGGCTACACCTTC
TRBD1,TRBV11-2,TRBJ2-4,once,CASSLTPGQENIQYF,TGTGCCAGCAGCTTAACACCGGGACAGGAAAACATTCAGTACTTC
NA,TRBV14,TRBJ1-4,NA,CASSQGIFDEKLFF,TGTGCCAGCAGCCAAGGGATTTTCGATGAAAAACTGTTTTTT
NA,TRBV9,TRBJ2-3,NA,CASSPWLVGSDTQYF,TGTGCCAGCAGCCCCTGGTTAGTTGGGTCAGATACGCAGTATTTT
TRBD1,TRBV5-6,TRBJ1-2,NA,CASSWGTGAMVYDGYTF,TGTGCCAGCAGCTGGGGGACAGGGGCGATGGTATATGATGGCTACACCTTC
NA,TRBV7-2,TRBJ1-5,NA,CASSLLGSGVNQPQHF,TGTGCCAGCAGCCTCTTGGGGTCGGGGGTCAACCAGCCCCAGCATTTT
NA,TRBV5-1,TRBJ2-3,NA,CASSSISLSTDTQYF,TGCGCCAGCAGCTCGATTAGTCTTAGCACAGATACGCAGTATTTT
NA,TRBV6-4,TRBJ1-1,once,CASSNLPGTEAFF,TGTGCCAGCAGCAACCTCCCGGGCACTGAAGCTTTCTTT
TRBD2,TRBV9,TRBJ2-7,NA,CASSVEGRGESYEQYF,TGTGCCAGCAGCGTAGAGGGCCGGGGGGAATCCTACGAGCAGTACTTC
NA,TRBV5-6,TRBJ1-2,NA,CASSPPTQIHYGYTF,TGTGCCAGCAGCCCCCCGACACAAATCCACTATGGCTACACCTTC
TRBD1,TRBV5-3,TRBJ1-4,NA,CARSPGQGTTNEKLFF,TGTGCCAGAAGCCCGGGACAGGGGACCACTAATGAAAAACTGTTTTTT
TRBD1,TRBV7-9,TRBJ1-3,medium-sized,CASSGPGQGAGNTIYF,TGTGCCAGCAGCGGACCGGGACAGGGGGCTGGAAACACCATATATTTT
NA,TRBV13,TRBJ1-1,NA,CASSLRVSGGNTEAFF,TGTGCCAGCAGCTTAAGAGTTTCGGGGGGGAACACTGAAGCTTTCTTT
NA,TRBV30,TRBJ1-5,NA,CAWSGVGGQPQHF,TGTGCCTGGAGTGGCGTTGGGGGTCAGCCCCAGCATTTT
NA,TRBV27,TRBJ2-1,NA,CASSLRAGASVEQFF,TGTGCCAGCAGTTTACGGGCAGGAGCGAGCGTTGAGCAGTTCTTC
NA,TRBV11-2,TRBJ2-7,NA,CASSPPLGLIYEQYF,TGTGCCAGCAGCCCTCCCCTGGGACTTATCTACGAGCAGTACTTC
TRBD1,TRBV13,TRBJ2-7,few,CASSPTTYRGQYEQYF,TGTGCCAGCAGCCCTACGACATACAGGGGGCAGTACGAGCAGTACTTC
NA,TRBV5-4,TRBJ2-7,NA,CASRDRGSYEQYF,TGTGCCAGCAGAGATCGTGGGAGCTACGAGCAGTACTTC
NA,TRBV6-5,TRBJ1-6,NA,CASSPGHRVSPLHF,TGTGCCAGCAGTCCCGGACATCGGGTTTCACCCCTCCACTTT
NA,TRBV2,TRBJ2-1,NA,CASRGALFYNEQFF,TGTGCCAGCAGGGGGGCCCTTTTCTACAATGAGCAGTTCTTC
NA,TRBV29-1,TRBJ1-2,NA,CSVQEGFGNYGYTF,TGCAGCGTCCAAGAGGGATTCGGGAACTATGGCTACACCTTC
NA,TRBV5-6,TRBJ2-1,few,CASSWSSGEQFF,TGTGCCAGCAGCTGGTCCTCGGGTGAGCAGTTCTTC
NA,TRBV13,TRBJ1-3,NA,CASSLAGGSGNTIYF,TGTGCCAGCAGCTTAGCGGGGGGCTCTGGAAACACCATATATTTT
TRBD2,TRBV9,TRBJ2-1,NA,CASSASGGPHNEQFF,TGTGCCAGCAGCGCTAGCGGGGGGCCGCACAATGAGCAGTTCTTC
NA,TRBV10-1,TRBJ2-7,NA,CASSEGHFPHEQYF,TGCGCCAGCAGTGAGGGGCATTTCCCCCACGAGCAGTACTTC
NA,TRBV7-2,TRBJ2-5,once,CASSLQVQYF,TGTGCCAGCAGCCTACAGGTCCAGTACTTC
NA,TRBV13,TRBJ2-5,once,CASSLGPRGGETQYF,TGTGCCAGCAGCTTAGGCCCTAGAGGGGGGGAGACCCAGTACTTC
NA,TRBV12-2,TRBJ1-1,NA,CASRLGSTGPSSNTEAFF,TGTGCAAGTCGCTTAGGGTCGACAGGACCAAGTTCTAACACTGAAGCTTTCTTT
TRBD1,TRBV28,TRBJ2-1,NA,CASSPGQGVKGELLLDSYNEQFF,TGTGCCAGCAGTCCGGGACAGGGGGTAAAAGGGGAGCTCCTTCTTGACTCCTACAATGAGCAGTTCTTC
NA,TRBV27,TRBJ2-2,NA,CASSLSWGTGELFF,TGTGCCAGCAGTTTATCGTGGGGAACCGGGGAGCTGTTTTTT
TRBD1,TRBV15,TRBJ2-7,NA,CATSRGQGVAYEQYF,TGTGCCACCAGCAGGGGACAGGGGGTTGCCTACGAGCAGTACTTC
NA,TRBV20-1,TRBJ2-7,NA,CSARDLYEQYF,TGCAGTGCTAGGGACCTCTACGAGCAGTACTTC
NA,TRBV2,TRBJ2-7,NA,CASDGTYEQYF,TGTGCCAGCGACGGTACCTACGAGCAGTACTTC
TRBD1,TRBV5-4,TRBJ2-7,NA,CASSIGQGRYEQYF,TGTGCCAGCAGCATAGGACAGGGGCGGTACGAGCAGTACTTC
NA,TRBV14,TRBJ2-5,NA,CASSQTRGLRETQYF,TGTGCCAGCAGCCAGACGAGGGGCCTTCGGGAGACCCAGTACTTC
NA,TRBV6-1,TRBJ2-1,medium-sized,CASSEAGVSYNEQFF,TGTGCCAGCAGTGAAGCTGGAGTCTCCTACAATGAGCAGTTCTTC
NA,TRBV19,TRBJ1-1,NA,CASSIYFNTEAFF,TGTGCCAGTAGTATTTACTTTAACACTGAAGCTTTCTTT
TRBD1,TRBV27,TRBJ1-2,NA,CASSLNRQGWGYTF,TGTGCCAGCAGTTTAAACCGACAGGGGTGGGGCTACACCTTC
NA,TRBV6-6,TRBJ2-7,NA,CASSDPYEQYF,TGTGCCAGCAGCGATCCCTACGAGCAGTACTTC
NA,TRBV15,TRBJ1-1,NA,CATTEDGNTEAFF,TGTGCCACCACCGAAGACGGGAACACTGAAGCTTTCTTT
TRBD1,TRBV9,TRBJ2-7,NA,CASSVGRDRGEQYF,TGTGCCAGCAGCGTAGGGCGGGACAGGGGCGAGCAGTACTTC
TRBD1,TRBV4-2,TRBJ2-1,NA,CASSQDYEGAVYNEQFF,TGTGCCAGCAGCCAAGATTACGAGGGGGCCGTTTACAATGAGCAGTTCTTC
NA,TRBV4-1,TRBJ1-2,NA,CASSQVADGYTF,TGCGCCAGCAGCCAAGTGGCAGATGGCTACACCTTC
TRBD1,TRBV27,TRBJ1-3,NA,CASSPQGAFLRLYF,TGTGCCAGCAGTCCACAGGGGGCGTTTCTAAGATTATATTTT
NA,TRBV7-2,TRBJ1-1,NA,CASSLPTEAFF,TGTGCCAGCAGCTTACCCACTGAAGCTTTCTTT
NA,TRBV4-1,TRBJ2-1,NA,CASSQDFGLGNNEQFF,TGCGCCAGCAGCCAAGATTTTGGCCTAGGAAACAATGAGCAGTTCTTC
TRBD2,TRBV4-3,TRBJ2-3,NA,CASSQDGLAGSTDTQYF,TGCGCCAGCAGCCAAGATGGACTAGCGGGGAGCACAGATACGCAGTATTTT
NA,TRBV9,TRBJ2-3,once,CASTGNRGGADTQYF,TGTGCCAGCACCGGAAACAGGGGAGGTGCAGATACGCAGTATTTT
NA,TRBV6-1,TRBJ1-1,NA,CASSLPGMEAFF,TGTGCCAGCAGTCTCCCAGGGATGGAAGCTTTCTTT
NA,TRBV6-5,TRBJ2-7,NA,CASSASGEVLYEQYF,TGTGCCAGCAGCGCTTCGGGGGAGGTTCTTTACGAGCAGTACTTC
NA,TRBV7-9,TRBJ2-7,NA,CASSLDRFDEQYF,TGTGCCAGCAGCTTAGATAGGTTTGACGAGCAGTACTTC
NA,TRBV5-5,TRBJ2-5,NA,CASSSPRLQETQYF,TGTGCCAGCAGCTCCCCGCGGCTTCAAGAGACCCAGTACTTC
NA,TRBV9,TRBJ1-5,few,CASSARDVNQPQHF,TGTGCCAGCAGTGCCCGGGACGTCAATCAGCCCCAGCATTTT
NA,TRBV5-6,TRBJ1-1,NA,CASSFRGGLEAFF,TGTGCCAGCAGCTTTCGCGGGGGCCTTGAAGCTTTCTTT
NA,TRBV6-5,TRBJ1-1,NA,CASSYSEGDTEAFF,TGTGCCAGCAGTTACTCGGAGGGTGACACTGAAGCTTTCTTT